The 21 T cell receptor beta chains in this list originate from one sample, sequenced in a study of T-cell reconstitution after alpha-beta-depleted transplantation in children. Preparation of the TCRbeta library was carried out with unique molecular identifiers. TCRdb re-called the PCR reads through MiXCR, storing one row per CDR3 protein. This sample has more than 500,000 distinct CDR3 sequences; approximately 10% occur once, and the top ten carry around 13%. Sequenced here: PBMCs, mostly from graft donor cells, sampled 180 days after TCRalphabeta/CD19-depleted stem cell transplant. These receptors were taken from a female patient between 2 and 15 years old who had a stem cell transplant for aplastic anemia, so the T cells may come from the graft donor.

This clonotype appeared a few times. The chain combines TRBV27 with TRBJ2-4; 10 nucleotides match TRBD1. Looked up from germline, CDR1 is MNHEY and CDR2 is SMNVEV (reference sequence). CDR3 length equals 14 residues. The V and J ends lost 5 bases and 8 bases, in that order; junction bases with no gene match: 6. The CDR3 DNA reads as TGTGCCAGCAGTCCCGGGACAGGGGACGACATTCAGTACTTC. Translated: CASSPGTGDDIQYF.

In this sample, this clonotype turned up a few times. CDR3 in amino acids: CASSLARGRLVGAFF. CDR3 coding DNA: TGCGCCAGCAGCTTGGCCCGGGGAAGATTGGTAGGAGCTTTCTTT. The V and J genes are TRBV5-1 and TRBJ1-1, with unresolved D. CDR1 SGHRS and CDR2 YFSETQ come from the germline V gene. V lost 0 bases, J lost 10 bases, and 19 bases lay in between. CDR3 length: 15 residues. Combining the CDR3 with reference TRBV5-1 and TRBJ1-1 gives the whole variable domain KAGVTQTPRYLIKTRGQQVTLSCSPISGHRSVSWYQQTPGQGLQFLFEYFSETQRNKGNFPGRFSGRQFSNSRSEMNVSTLELGDSALYLCASSLARGRLVGAFFGQGTRLTVV.

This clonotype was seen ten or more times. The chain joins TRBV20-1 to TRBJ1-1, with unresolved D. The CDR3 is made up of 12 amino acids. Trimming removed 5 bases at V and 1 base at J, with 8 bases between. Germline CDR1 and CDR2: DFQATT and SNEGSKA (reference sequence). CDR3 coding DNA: TGCAGTGCTCCTCCAGGGAACACTGAAGCTTTCTTT. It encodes CSAPPGNTEAFF.

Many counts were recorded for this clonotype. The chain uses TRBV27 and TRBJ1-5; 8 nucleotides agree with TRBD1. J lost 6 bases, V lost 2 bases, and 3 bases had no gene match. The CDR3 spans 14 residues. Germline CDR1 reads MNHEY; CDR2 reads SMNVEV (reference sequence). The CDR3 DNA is TGTGCCAGCAGTTTAGGACAGGGTAGTCAGCCCCAGCATTTT. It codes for CASSLGQGSQPQHF.

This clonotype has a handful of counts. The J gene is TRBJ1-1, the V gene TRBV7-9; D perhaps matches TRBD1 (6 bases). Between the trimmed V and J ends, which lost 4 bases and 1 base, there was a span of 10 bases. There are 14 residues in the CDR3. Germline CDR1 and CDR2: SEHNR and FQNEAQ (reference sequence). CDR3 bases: TGTGCCAGCAGCTCCAGACAGGCGAACACTGAAGCTTTCTTT. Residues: CASSSRQANTEAFF.

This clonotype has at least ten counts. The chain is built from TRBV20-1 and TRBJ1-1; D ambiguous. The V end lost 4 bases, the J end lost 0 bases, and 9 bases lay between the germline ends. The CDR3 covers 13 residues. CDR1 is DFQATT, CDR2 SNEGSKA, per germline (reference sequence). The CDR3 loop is CSAIPTVNTEAFF. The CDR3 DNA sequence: TGCAGTGCTATCCCAACAGTGAACACTGAAGCTTTCTTT.

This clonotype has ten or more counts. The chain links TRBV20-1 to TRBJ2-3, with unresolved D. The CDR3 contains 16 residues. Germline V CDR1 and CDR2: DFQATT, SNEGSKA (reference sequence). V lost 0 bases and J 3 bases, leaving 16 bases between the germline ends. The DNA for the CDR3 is TGCAGTGCTAGAGATGAGGAGTTTGGAGTAACAGATACGCAGTATTTT. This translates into CSARDEEFGVTDTQYF.

CDR3 sequence (DNA): TGTGCCAGCAGTACGCCGGCCCGGACCGGGGAGCTGTTTTTT. This sequence encodes CASSTPARTGELFF. The rearrangement links TRBV6-1 to TRBJ2-2; D remains ambiguous. The CDR3 runs 14 residues. V was clipped by 5 bases and J by 5 bases, with 12 bases between them. Germline CDR1 and CDR2: MNHNS and SASEGT.

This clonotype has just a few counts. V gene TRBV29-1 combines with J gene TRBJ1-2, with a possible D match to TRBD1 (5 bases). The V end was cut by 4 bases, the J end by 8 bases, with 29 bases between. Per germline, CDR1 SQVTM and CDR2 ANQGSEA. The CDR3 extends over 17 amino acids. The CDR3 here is CSVGPLRDFTRDDGYTF. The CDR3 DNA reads TGCAGCGTTGGCCCCCTTAGGGACTTCACGAGGGATGACGGCTACACCTTC. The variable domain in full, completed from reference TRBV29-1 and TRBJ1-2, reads SAVISQKPSRDICQRGTSLTIQCQVDSQVTMMFWYRQQPGQSLTLIATANQGSEATYESGFVIDKFPISRPNLTFSTLTVSNMSPEDSSIYLCSVGPLRDFTRDDGYTFGSGTRLTVV.

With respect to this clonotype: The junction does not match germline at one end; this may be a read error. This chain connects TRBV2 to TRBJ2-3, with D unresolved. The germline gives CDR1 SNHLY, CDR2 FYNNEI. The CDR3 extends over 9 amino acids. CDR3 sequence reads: CASTGTQYF. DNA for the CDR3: TGTGCCAGCACAGGTACGCAGTATTTT.

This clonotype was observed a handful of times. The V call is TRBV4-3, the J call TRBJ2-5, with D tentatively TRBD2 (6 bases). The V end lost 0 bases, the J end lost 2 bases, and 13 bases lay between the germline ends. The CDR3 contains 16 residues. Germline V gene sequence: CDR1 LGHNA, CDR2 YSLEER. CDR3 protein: CASSQDYFAGQETQYF. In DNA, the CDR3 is TGCGCCAGCAGCCAAGATTATTTTGCGGGACAAGAGACCCAGTACTTC.

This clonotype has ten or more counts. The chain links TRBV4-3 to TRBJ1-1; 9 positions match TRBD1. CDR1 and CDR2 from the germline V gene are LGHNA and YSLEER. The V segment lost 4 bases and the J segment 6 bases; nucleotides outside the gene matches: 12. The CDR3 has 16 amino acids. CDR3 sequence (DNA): TGCGCCAGCAGCCCGGGGACAGGGAGGAGGGACGCTGAAGCTTTCTTT. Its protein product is CASSPGTGRRDAEAFF.

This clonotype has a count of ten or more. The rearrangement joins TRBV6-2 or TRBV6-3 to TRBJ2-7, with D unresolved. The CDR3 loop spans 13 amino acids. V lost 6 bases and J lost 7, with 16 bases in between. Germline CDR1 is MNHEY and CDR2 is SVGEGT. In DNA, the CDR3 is TGTGCCAGCAGGAACCCTCCGTCCCGGGAGCAGTACGTC. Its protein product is CASRNPPSREQYV.

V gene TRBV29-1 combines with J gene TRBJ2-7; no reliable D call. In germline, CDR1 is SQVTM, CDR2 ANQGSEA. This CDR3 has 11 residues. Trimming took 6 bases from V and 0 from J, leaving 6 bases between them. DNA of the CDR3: TGCAGCGTAATCTCCTCCTACGAGCAGTACTTC. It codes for CSVISSYEQYF.

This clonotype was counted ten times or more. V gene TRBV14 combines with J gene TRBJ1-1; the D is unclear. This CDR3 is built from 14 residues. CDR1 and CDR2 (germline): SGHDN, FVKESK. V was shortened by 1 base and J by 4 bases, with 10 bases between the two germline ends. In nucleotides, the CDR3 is TGTGCCAGCAGCCAAGTGGCAGGCGGCACTGAAGCTTTCTTT. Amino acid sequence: CASSQVAGGTEAFF.

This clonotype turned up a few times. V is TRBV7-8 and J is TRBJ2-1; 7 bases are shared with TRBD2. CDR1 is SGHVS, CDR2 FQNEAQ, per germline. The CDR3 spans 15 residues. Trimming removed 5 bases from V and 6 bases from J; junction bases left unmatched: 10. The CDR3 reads CASSVGGIPPNEQFF. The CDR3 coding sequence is TGTGCCAGCAGCGTCGGGGGGATCCCCCCCAATGAGCAGTTCTTC.

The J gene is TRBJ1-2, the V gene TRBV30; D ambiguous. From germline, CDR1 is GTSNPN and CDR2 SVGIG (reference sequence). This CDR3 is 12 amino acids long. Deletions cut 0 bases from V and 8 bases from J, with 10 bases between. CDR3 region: CAWSVHRSGYTF. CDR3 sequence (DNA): TGTGCCTGGAGTGTACACCGGAGCGGCTACACCTTC.

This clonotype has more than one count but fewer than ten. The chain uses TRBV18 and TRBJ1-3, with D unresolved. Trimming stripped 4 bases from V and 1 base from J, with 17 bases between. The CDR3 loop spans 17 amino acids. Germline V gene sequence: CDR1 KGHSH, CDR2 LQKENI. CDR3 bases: TGTGCCAGCTCACTAAATGGGGAAATTCTTTCTGGAAACACCATATATTTT. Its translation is CASSLNGEILSGNTIYF.

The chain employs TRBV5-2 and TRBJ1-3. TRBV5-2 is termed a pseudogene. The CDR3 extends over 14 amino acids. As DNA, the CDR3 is TGTGCCATGGGCCCTGGGGACATTGGAAACACCATATATTTT. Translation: CAMGPGDIGNTIYF.

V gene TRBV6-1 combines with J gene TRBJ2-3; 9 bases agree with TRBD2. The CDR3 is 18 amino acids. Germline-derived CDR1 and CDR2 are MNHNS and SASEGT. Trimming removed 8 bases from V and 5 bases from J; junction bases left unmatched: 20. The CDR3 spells CASRRLWRLAGWVDTQYF. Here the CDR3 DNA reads TGTGCCAGCCGGAGGTTATGGAGGCTAGCGGGATGGGTAGATACGCAGTATTTT.

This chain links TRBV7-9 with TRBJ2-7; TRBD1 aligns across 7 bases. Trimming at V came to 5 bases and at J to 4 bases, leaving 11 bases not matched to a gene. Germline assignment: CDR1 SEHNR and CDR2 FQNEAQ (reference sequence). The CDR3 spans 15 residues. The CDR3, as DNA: TGTGCCAGCAGCAACAGGGGTAGATCGGCTTACGAGCAGTACTTC. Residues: CASSNRGRSAYEQYF.